The 9 T cell receptor beta chains below were found in one sample sequenced in a study of blood T cell repertoires in COVID-19. The repertoire was sequenced with immunoSEQ multiplex PCR; TCRdb's copy has only in-frame clones and lacks some. The sample lists 350,000 or so clones; more than 70% were seen once. The sequenced sample was peripheral blood. These receptors all come from a woman aged 60-75 years with COVID-19, enrolled during active disease.

The chain has TRBV19 and TRBJ1-4, with D possibly being TRBD1 (5 bases). This CDR3 spans 13 amino acids. V was shortened by 9 bases and J by 10 bases, with 18 bases between the two germline ends. The germline V gene has CDR1 LNHDA and CDR2 SQIVND (reference sequence). CDR3 residues: CASGGDRGVKLFF. The CDR3 DNA follows: TGTGCCAGCGGCGGGGATCGGGGGGTAAAACTGTTTTTT.

The chain links TRBV5-1 to TRBJ2-6; weak D call: TRBD2 (5 bases). CDR3 size: 19 residues. V was pared by 0 bases and J by 0 bases, with 16 bases between. Germline V CDR1 and CDR2: SGHRS, YFSETQ. Here the CDR3 reads CASSLGEGLFYSGANVLTF. CDR3 nucleotides: TGCGCCAGCAGCTTGGGAGAGGGCCTATTCTACTCTGGGGCCAACGTCCTGACTTTC.

The J gene is TRBJ1-5, the V gene TRBV7-9; the D gene is possibly TRBD1 (5 bases). With 4 bases removed from V and 4 bases from J, the gap between germline ends came to 11 bases. The germline V gene has CDR1 SEHNR and CDR2 FQNEAQ (reference sequence). This CDR3 has 14 residues. CDR3 protein: CASSSMTANQPQHF. Here the CDR3 DNA reads TGTGCCAGCAGCTCGATGACAGCAAATCAGCCCCAGCATTTT.

To note about this clone: Other nucleotide sequences in the sample specify the same CDR3. J is TRBJ1-2 and V is TRBV12-3 or TRBV12-4; D is possibly TRBD1 (6 bases). V lost 2 bases to trimming and J lost 5 bases, with 9 bases between them. The CDR3 loop spans 13 amino acids. In nucleotides, the CDR3 is TGTGCCAGCAGTTTAAGGGGGGGGTATGGCTACACCTTC. It encodes CASSLRGGYGYTF.

This chain links TRBV19 with TRBJ1-1; weak D call: TRBD1 (6 bases). Trimming removed 7 bases at V and 4 bases at J, with 16 bases between. The CDR3 is 14 amino acids. CDR1 and CDR2 (germline): LNHDA, SQIVND (reference sequence). The CDR3 DNA reads as TGTGCCAGTACCATGGGGGGGGCTGGCACTGAAGCTTTCTTT. This encodes CASTMGGAGTEAFF.

The chain uses TRBV30 and TRBJ1-2; D gene uncertain. Trimming removed 1 base at V and 2 bases at J, with 11 bases between. Germline loops: CDR1 GTSNPN, CDR2 SVGIG (reference sequence). CDR3 length: 14 amino acids. The CDR3, as DNA: TGTGCCTGGAGTGGCGGTAAACTGAACTATGGCTACACCTTC. Translating gives CAWSGGKLNYGYTF.

The J gene is TRBJ1-2, the V gene TRBV24-1, with no clear D. Germline loops: CDR1 KGHDR, CDR2 SFDVKD. V lost 2 bases and J lost 4, with 10 bases in between. CDR3 length: 14 amino acids. The CDR3 here is CATSDSGSSYGYTF. The CDR3, as DNA: TGTGCCACCAGTGATTCAGGCAGCTCCTATGGCTACACCTTC.

CDR3 amino acids: CASKGQGARDTEAFF. CDR3 nucleotide sequence: TGTGCCAGCAAGGGACAGGGAGCCAGGGACACTGAAGCTTTCTTT. The J gene is TRBJ1-1, the V gene TRBV7-3; 9 bases map to TRBD1. The CDR3 runs 15 residues. The J segment lost 3 bases and the V segment lost 7 bases, leaving 9 bases of the junction unmatched. The germline V gene has CDR1 SGHTA and CDR2 FQGTGA.

The V call is TRBV24-1, the J call TRBJ1-2; no definite D call. Trimming pared 4 bases from V and 1 base from J, leaving 9 bases between. Germline values: CDR1 KGHDR, CDR2 SFDVKD. This CDR3 has 14 residues. Here the CDR3 DNA reads TGTGCCACCAGTGAGTCCCAGGATAACTATGGCTACACCTTC. This codes for CATSESQDNYGYTF.